This T cell receptor beta chain was observed in a study of blood T cell repertoires in COVID-19. About the research overall: COVID-19 samples collected from the United States, Italy and Spain covered acute and convalescent phases. In each case, the material was cDNA or gDNA derived from T cells, B-cell-depleted T cells, or PBMCs.

In the source study's methods: Amplification of reference gene primers provided the estimated nucleated cell counts. Sequenced by immunoSEQ multiplex PCR; TCRdb stores in-frame clones only, minus some. That table supplies the V and J calls and clone size; D and trimming were determined from the DNA. Altogether tens of thousands of clones are present, about four fifths being singletons, with the ten largest covering 25% to 30%. Per germline, CDR1 MRHNA and CDR2 SNTAGT. Trimming removed 7 bases from V and 7 bases from J, with 17 bases in between. The CDR3 is made up of 14 amino acids. The sequence was collected from a human donor in a cohort sampled during active COVID-19. The rearrangement uses TRBV6-4 and TRBJ2-1; tentatively, D is TRBD2 (5 bases). Sequenced sample: peripheral blood. In DNA, the CDR3 is TGTGCCAGCACCCTCCGGGAAGGGAAGAATGAGCAGTTCTTC. Residues: CASTLREGKNEQFF.